This T cell receptor beta chain was captured in a study of cytomegalovirus exposure and HLA in healthy donors. The CDR3 contains 16 residues. Germline CDR1 is SGHNT and CDR2 is YYREEE (reference sequence). V was pared by 1 base and J by 3 bases, with 14 bases between. Whole-study results and caveats: Most CMV-associated TCR beta chains were later found to appear HLA-restricted. In an earlier analysis, productive rearrangement rates for most beta V segments clustered near 87% or 30%. Researchers left out some V segments, among them TRBV6-2 and TRBV6-3, as indistinguishable. The authors enumerated roughly 160 TCR beta chains as linked to cytomegalovirus.

As regards this clone: Its antigen remains unidentified.

60 Vbeta and 13 Jbeta primers were used in PCR. The repertoire was sequenced with immunoSEQ multiplex PCR; TCRdb's copy has only in-frame clones and lacks some. The table has 250,000 to 350,000 clones, about nine tenths seen once. The chain carries TRBV5-4 and TRBJ2-1; D perhaps matches TRBD2 (6 bases). Sequencing was performed on PBMCs. The receptor was derived from a man aged 35-49 years in good health and CMV-seropositive. The CDR3, as DNA: TGTGCCAGCAGCTTGACGACGGGAGTCCTCTACAATGAGCAGTTCTTC. This translates into CASSLTTGVLYNEQFF.